This T cell receptor (beta chain) was sequenced during a study of CD8 T cells in ankylosing spondylitis. Regarding the study as a whole: Disease-associated clonotypes exhibited CD8+ identity and were relatively infrequent in peripheral blood. Made up of eight highly homologous variants, a TCR beta motif appeared characteristic of ankylosing spondylitis blood. Certain motif variants had earlier been reported in reactive arthritis synovial fluid and blood.

In this sample, this clonotype turned up a few times. Its antigen is unidentified. Quantitative 5'-RACE with molecular barcodes generated TCR beta libraries. MiXCR, applied by TCRdb to the 5' RACE reads, yields one record per CDR3 protein. The sample comprises about 450,000 distinct CDR3 sequences, 26% of which are singletons, and roughly 0.8% rests with the top ten. The CDR3 extends over 17 amino acids. The V gene end was trimmed by 8 bases and the J gene end by 1 base; junction bases not matched to a gene: 14. Looked up from germline, CDR1 is MNHEY and CDR2 is SMNVEV (reference sequence). This chain links TRBV27 with TRBJ2-3; 8 nucleotides match TRBD2. The receptor's source is a male donor with ankylosing spondylitis. Sequencing was carried out using blood, either unsorted or a sorted T cell fraction (not recorded which). CDR3 sequence reads: CASGRSSGSGGTDTQYF. CDR3 nucleotides: TGTGCCAGCGGCCGTTCCAGCGGGAGTGGCGGCACAGATACGCAGTATTTT.